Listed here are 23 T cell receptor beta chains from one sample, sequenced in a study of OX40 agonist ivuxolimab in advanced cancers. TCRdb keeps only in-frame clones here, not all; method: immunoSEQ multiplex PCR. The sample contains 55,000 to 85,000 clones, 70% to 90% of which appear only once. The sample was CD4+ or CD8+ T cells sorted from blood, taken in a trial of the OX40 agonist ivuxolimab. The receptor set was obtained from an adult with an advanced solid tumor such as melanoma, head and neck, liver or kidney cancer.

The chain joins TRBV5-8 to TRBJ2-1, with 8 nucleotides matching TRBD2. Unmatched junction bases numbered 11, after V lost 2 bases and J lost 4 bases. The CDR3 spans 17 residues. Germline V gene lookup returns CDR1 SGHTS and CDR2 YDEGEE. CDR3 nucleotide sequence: TGTGCCAGCAGCTTTTACGGGAGGGCCTATCATTACAATGAGCAGTTCTTC. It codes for CASSFYGRAYHYNEQFF.

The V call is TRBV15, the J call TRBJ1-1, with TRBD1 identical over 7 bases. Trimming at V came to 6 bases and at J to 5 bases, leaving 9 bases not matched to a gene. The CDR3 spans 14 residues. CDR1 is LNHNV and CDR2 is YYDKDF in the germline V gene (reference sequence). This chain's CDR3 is CATSPGGVGTEAFF. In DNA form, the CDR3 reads TGTGCCACCAGTCCAGGGGGGGTGGGGACTGAAGCTTTCTTT.

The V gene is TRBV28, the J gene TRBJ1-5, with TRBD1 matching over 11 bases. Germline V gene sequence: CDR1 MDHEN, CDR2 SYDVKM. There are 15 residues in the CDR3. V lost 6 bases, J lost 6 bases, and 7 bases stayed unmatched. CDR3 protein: CASSRQDRGRQPQHF. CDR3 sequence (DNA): TGTGCCAGCAGCCGACAGGACAGGGGGCGTCAGCCCCAGCATTTT.

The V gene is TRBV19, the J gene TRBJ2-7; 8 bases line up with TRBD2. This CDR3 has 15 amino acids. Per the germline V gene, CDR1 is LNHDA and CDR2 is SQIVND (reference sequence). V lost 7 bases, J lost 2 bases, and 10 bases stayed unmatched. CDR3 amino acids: CASKRVAGTPYEQYF. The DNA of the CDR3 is TGTGCCAGTAAGAGGGTAGCGGGGACCCCCTACGAGCAGTACTTC.

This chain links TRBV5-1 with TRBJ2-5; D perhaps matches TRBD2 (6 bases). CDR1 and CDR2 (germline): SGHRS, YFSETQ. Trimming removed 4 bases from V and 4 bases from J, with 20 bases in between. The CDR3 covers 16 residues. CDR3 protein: CASSQLEGINGETQYF. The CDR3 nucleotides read TGCGCCAGCAGCCAGCTGGAGGGTATTAATGGAGAGACCCAGTACTTC.

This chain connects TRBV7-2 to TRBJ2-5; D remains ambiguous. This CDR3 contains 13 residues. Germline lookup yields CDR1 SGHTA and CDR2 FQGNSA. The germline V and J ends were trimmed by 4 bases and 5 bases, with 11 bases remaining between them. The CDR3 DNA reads TGTGCCAGCAGCTATTCCGTAAGGGAGACCCAGTACTTC. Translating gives CASSYSVRETQYF. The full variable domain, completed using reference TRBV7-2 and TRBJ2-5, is GAGVSQSPSNKVTEKGKDVELRCDPISGHTALYWYRQSLGQGLEFLIYFQGNSAPDKSGLPSDRFSAERTGGSVSTLTIQRTQQEDSAVYLCASSYSVRETQYFGPGTRLLVL.

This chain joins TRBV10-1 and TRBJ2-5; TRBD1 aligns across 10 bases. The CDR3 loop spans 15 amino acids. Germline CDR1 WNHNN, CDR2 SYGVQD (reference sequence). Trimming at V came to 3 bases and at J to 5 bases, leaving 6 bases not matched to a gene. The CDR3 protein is CASSDLGTGVETQYF. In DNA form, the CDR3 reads TGCGCCAGCAGTGACCTAGGGACAGGGGTGGAGACCCAGTACTTC.

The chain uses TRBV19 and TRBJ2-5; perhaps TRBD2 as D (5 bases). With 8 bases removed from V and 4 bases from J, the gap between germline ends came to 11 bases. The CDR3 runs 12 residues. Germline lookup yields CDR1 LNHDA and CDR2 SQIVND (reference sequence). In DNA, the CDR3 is TGTGCCAGTGGACGGGAAGGAGAGACCCAGTACTTC. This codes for CASGREGETQYF.

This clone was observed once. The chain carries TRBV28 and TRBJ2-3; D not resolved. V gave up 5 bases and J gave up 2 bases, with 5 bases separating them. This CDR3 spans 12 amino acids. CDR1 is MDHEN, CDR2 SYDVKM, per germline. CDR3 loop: CASSTVTDTQYF. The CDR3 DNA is TGTGCCAGCAGTACTGTCACAGATACGCAGTATTTT.

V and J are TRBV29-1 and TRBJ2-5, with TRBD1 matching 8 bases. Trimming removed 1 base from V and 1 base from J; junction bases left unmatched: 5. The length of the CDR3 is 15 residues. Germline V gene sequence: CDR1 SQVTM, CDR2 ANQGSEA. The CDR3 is CSVEGGGQGQETQYF. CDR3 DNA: TGCAGCGTTGAAGGGGGCGGACAGGGCCAAGAGACCCAGTACTTC.

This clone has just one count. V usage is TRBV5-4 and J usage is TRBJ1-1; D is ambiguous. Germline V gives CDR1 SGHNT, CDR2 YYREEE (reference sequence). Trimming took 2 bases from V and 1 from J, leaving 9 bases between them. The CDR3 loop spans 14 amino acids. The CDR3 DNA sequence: TGTGCCAGCAGCTTTTCACTAGGGAACACTGAAGCTTTCTTT. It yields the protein CASSFSLGNTEAFF.

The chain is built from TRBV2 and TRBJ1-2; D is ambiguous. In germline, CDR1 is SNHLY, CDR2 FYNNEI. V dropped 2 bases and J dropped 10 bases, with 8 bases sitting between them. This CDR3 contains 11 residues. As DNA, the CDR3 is TGTGCCAGCAGTGAAAGTGTTGCCTACACCTTC. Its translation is CASSESVAYTF.

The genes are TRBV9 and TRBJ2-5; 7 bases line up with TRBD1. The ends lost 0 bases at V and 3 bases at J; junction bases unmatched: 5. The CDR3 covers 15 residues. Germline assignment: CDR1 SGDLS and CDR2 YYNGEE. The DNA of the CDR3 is TGTGCCAGCAGCGTAGCGCCAGGGGGTGAAGAGACCCAGTACTTC. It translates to CASSVAPGGEETQYF.

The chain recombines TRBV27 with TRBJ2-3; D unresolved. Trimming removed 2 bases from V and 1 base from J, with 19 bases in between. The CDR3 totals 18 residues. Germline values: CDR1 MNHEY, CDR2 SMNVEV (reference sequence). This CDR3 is CASSLHHETALGTDTQYF. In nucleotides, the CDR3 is TGTGCCAGCAGTTTACACCATGAAACAGCCCTAGGCACAGATACGCAGTATTTT.

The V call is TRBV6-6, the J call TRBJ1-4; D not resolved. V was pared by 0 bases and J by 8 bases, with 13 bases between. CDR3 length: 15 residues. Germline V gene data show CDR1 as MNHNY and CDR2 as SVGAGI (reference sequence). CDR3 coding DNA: TGTGCCAGCAGTTACTCGACGAGGCCGCGGGAAAAACTGTTTTTT. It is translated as CASSYSTRPREKLFF.

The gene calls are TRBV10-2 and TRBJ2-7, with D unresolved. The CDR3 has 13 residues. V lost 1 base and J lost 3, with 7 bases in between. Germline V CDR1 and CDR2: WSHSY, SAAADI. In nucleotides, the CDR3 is TGCGCCAGCAGTGAGTGGCAGATCTACGAGCAGTACTTC. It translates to CASSEWQIYEQYF.

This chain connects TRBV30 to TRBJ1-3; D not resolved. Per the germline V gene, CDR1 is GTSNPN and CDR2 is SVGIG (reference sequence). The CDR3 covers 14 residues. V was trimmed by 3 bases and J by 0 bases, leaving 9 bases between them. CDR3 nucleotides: TGTGCCTGGAGGGCGACACACTCTGGAAACACCATATATTTT. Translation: CAWRATHSGNTIYF.

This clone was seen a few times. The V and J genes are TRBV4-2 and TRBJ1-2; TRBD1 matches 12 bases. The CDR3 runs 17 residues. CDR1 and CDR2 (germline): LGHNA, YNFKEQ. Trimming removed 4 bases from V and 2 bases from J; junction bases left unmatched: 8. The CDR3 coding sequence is TGTGCCAGCAGCCCCGAAGGGACAGGGGGCAGGAACTATGGCTACACCTTC. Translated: CASSPEGTGGRNYGYTF.

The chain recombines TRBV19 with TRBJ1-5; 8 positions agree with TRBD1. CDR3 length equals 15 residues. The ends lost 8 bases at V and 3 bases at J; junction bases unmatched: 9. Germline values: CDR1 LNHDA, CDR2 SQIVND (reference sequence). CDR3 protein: CASGPSGQVNQPQHF. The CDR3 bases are TGTGCCAGTGGCCCATCGGGACAGGTCAATCAGCCCCAGCATTTT.

Written as DNA, the CDR3 is TGTGCCAGCACCGACAGGGCGGGCAAGGTTGAAGCTTTCTTT. Translating it yields CASTDRAGKVEAFF. The V gene is TRBV27, the J gene TRBJ1-1; 7 nucleotides line up with TRBD1. The CDR3 has 14 residues. Germline values: CDR1 MNHEY, CDR2 SMNVEV (reference sequence). The junction had 12 bases not matched to a gene; V was cut back by 7 bases and J by 7 bases.

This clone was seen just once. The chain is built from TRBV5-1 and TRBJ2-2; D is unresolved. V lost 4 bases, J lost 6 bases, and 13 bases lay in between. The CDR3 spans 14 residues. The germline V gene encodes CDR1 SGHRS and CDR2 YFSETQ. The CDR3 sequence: CASSLPLESGELFF. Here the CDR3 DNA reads TGCGCCAGCAGCCTGCCACTCGAATCCGGGGAGCTGTTTTTT.

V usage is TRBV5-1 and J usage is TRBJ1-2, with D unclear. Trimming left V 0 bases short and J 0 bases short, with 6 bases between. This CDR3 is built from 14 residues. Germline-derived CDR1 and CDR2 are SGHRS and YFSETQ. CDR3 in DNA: TGCGCCAGCAGCTTGGTCACCACTAACTATGGCTACACCTTC. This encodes CASSLVTTNYGYTF.

The DNA of the CDR3 is TGTGCCAGCTCACCGCTCGGGACAGCATTTGAAAAACTGTTTTTT. Translated: CASSPLGTAFEKLFF. This chain joins TRBV18 and TRBJ1-4; 7 bases match TRBD1. This CDR3 is 15 amino acids long. The germline V gene has CDR1 KGHSH and CDR2 LQKENI. The V and J ends lost 3 bases and 7 bases, in that order; junction bases with no gene match: 8.